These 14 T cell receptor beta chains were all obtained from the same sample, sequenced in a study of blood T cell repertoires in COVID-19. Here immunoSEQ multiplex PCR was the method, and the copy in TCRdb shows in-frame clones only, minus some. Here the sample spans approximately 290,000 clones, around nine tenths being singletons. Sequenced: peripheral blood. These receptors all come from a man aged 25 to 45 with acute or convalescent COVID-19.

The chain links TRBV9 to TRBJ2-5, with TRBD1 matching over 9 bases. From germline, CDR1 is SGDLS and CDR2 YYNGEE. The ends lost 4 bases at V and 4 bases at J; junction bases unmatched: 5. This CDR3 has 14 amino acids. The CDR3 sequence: CASSPTGGLETQYF. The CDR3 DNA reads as TGTGCCAGCAGCCCTACAGGGGGCCTAGAGACCCAGTACTTC.

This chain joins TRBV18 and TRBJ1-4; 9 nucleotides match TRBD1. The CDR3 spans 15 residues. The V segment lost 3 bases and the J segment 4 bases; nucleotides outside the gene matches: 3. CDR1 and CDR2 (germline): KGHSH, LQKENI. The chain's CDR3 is CASSPPTGGNEKLFF. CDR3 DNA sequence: TGTGCCAGCTCACCCCCGACAGGGGGTAATGAAAAACTGTTTTTT.

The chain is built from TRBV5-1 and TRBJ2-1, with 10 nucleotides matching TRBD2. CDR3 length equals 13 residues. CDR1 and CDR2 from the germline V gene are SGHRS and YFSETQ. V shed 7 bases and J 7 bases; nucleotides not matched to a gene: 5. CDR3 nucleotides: TGCGCCAGCGGACCGGGACTAGCGAATGAGCAGTTCTTC. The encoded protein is CASGPGLANEQFF.

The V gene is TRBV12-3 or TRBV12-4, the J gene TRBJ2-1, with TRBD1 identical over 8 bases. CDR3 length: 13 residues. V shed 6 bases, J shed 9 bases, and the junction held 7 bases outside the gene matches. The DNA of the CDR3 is TGTGCCAGCAGCGCGGACAGGGCGAGTGAGCAGTTCTTC. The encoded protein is CASSADRASEQFF.

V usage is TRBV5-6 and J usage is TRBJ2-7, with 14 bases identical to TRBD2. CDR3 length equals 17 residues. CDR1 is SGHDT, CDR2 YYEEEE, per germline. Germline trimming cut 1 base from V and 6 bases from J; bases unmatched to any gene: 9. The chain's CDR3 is CASSLRTSGRFYGEQYF. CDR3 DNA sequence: TGTGCCAGCAGCTTGAGGACTAGCGGGAGGTTTTACGGCGAGCAGTACTTC.

This CDR3 reads CATSDRQETQYF. Here the CDR3 DNA reads TGTGCCACCAGTGATCGCCAAGAGACCCAGTACTTC. The rearrangement uses TRBV24-1 and TRBJ2-5; D gene unclear. The CDR3 spans 12 residues. Germline assignment: CDR1 KGHDR and CDR2 SFDVKD. Between the trimmed V and J ends, which lost 3 bases and 1 base, there was a span of 2 bases.

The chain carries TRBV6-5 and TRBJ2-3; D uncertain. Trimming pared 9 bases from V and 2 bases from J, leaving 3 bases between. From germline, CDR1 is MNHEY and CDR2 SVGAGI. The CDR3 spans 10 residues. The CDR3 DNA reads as TGTGCCAGTAACACAGATACGCAGTATTTT. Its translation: CASNTDTQYF.

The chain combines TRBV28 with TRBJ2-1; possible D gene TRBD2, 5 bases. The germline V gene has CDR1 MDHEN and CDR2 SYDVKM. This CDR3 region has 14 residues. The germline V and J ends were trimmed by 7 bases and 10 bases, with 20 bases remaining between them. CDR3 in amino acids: CASNPISDTREQFF. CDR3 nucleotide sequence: TGTGCCAGCAACCCGATTAGCGATACCCGAGAGCAGTTCTTC.

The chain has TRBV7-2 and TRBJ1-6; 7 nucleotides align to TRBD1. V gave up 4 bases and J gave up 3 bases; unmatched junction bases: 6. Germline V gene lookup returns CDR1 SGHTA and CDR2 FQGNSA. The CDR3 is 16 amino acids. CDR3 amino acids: CASSSSGTDYNSPLHF. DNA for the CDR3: TGTGCCAGCAGCTCCTCCGGGACAGACTATAATTCACCCCTCCACTTT.

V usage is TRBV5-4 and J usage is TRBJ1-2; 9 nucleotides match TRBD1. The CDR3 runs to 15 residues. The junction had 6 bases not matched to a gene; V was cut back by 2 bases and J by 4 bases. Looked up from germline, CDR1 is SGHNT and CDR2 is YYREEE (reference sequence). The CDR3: CASSFDRGIRYGYTF. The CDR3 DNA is TGTGCCAGCAGCTTCGACAGGGGGATACGCTATGGCTACACCTTC.

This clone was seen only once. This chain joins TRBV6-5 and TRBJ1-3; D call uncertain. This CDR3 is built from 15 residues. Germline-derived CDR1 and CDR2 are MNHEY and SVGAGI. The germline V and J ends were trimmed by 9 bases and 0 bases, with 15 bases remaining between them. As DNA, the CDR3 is TGTGCCAGTAGACTAACAGCTGACTCTGGAAACACCATATATTTT. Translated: CASRLTADSGNTIYF.

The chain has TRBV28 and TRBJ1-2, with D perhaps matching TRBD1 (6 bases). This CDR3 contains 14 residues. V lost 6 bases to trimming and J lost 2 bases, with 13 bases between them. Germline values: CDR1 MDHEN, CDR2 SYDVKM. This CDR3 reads CASSRGGRNYGYTF. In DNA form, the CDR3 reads TGTGCCAGCAGCCGCGGGGGCCGGAACTATGGCTACACCTTC.

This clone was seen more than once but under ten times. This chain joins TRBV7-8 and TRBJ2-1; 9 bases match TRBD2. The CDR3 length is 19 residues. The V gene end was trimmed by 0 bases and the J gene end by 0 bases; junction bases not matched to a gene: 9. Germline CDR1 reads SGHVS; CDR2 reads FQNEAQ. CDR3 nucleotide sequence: TGTGCCAGCAGCTTAGCGCAGCGGCGCGGGAGGGCCTCCTACAATGAGCAGTTCTTC. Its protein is CASSLAQRRGRASYNEQFF.

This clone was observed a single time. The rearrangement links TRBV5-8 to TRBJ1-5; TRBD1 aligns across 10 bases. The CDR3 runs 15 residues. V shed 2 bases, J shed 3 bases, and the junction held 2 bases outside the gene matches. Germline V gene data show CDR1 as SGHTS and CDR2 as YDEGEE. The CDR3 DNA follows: TGTGCCAGCAGCTTAGGGACAGGGGTCAATCAGCCCCAGCATTTT. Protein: CASSLGTGVNQPQHF.